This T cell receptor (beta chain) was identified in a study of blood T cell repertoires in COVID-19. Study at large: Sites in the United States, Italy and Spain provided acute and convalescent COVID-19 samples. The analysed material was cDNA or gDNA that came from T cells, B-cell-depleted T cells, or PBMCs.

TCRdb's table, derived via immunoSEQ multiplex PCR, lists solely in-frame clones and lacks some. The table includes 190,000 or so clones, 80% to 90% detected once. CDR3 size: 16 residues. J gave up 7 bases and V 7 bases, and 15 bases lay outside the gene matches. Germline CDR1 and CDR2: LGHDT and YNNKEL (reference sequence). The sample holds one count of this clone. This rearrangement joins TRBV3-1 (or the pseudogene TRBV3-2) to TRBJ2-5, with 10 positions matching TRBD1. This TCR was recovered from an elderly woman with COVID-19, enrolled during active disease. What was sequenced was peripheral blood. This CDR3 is CASTPGTGAIKRTQYF. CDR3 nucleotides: TGTGCCAGCACCCCGGGGACAGGGGCGATCAAGAGGACCCAGTACTTC.